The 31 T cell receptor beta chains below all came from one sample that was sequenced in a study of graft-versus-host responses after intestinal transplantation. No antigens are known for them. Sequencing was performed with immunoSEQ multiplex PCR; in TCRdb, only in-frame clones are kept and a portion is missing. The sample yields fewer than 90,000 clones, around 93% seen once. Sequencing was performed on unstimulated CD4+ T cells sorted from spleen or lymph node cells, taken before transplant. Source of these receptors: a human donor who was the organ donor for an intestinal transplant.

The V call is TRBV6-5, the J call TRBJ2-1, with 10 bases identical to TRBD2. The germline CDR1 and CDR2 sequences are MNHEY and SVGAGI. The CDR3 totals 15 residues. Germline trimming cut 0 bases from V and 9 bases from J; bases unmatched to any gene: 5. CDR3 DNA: TGTGCCAGCAGTTACTCGAGCGGGGGGGCCGGTGAGCAGTTCTTC. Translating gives CASSYSSGGAGEQFF.

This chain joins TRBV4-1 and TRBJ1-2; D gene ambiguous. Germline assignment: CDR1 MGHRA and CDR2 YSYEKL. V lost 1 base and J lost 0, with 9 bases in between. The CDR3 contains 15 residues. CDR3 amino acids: CASSQGQTANYGYTF. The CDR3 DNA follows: TGCGCCAGCAGCCAAGGGCAGACGGCTAACTATGGCTACACCTTC.

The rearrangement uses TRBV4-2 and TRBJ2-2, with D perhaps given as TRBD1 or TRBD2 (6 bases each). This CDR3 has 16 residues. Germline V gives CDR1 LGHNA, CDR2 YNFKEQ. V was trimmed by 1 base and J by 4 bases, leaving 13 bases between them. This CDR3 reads CASSQVEGGRTGELFF. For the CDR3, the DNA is TGTGCCAGCAGCCAAGTCGAGGGGGGCCGCACCGGGGAGCTGTTTTTT.

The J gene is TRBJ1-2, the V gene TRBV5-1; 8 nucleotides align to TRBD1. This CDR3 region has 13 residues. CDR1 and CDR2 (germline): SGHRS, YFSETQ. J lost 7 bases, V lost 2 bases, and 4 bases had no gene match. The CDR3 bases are TGCGCCAGCAGCTTTGGACAGGGATTTGGCTACACCTTC. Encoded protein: CASSFGQGFGYTF.

The CDR3 here is CASSTTGQAYQPQHF. Written as DNA, the CDR3 is TGTGCCAGTAGCACCACGGGACAGGCATATCAGCCCCAGCATTTT. This rearrangement joins TRBV19 to TRBJ1-5; 8 bases align to TRBD1. This CDR3 has 15 amino acids. Trimming took 6 bases from V and 5 from J; bases not matched to a gene: 9. The V gene's germline CDR1 is LNHDA and CDR2 SQIVND (reference sequence).

CDR3 amino acids: CASSLKPGTPLQETQYF. CDR3 bases: TGCGCCAGCAGCTTGAAACCCGGGACACCCCTCCAAGAGACCCAGTACTTC. The chain carries TRBV5-1 and TRBJ2-5; perhaps TRBD1 as D (6 bases). CDR3 length equals 17 residues. Germline CDR1 is SGHRS and CDR2 is YFSETQ. Trimming left V 1 base short and J 1 base short, with 17 bases between.

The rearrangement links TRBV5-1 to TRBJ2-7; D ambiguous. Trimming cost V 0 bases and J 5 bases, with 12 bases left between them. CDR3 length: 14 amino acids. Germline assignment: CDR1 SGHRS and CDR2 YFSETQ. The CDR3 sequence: CASSLDDLGNEQYF. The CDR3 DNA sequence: TGCGCCAGCAGCTTGGACGATCTGGGCAACGAGCAGTACTTC.

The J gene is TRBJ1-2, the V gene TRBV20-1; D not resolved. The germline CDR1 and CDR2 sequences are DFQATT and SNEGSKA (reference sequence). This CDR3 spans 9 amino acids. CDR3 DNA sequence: TGCACCACTTCTTGGGGCTACACCTTC. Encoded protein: CTTSWGYTF.

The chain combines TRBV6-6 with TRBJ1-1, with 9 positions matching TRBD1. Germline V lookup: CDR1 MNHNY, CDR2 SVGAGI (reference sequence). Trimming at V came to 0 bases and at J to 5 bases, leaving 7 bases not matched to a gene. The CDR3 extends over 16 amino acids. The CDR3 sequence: CASSYSGTGLETEAFF. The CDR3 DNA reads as TGTGCCAGCAGTTACTCCGGGACAGGGTTGGAAACTGAAGCTTTCTTT.

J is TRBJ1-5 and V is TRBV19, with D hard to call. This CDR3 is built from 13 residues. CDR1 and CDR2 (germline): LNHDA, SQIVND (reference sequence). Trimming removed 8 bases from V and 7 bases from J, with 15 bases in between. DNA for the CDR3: TGTGCCAGTGCACGTCGTGGGGAGCAGCCCCAGCATTTT. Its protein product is CASARRGEQPQHF.

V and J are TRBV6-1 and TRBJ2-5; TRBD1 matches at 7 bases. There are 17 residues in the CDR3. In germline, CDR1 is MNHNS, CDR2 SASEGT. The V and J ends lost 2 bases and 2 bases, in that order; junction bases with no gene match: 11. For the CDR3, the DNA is TGTGCCAGCAGTGAATCTGACCAACCGGGACAGCAAGAGACCCAGTACTTC. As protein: CASSESDQPGQQETQYF.

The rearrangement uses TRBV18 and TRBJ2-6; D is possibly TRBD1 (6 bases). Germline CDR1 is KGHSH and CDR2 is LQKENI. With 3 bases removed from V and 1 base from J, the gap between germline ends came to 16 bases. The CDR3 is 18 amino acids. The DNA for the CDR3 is TGTGCCAGCTCACCTGAACTCAGGGGTCCTTCTGGGGCCAACGTCCTGACTTTC. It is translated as CASSPELRGPSGANVLTF.

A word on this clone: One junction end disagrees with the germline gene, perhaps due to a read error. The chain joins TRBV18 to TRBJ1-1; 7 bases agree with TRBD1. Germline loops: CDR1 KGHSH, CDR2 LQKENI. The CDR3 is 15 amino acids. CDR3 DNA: TGTGCCAGCTCACCAGGGCCACAGGGGAACACTAAAGCTTTCTTT. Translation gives CASSPGPQGNTKAFF.

The CDR3 region is CASSLEPSPGYEQYF. The CDR3, as DNA: TGCGCCAGCAGCTTGGAGCCGAGCCCTGGGTACGAGCAGTACTTC. The genes are TRBV5-1 and TRBJ2-7; D is unresolved. The ends were cut back, 0 bases at V and 4 bases at J, with 14 bases in the middle. This CDR3 has 15 residues. Germline CDR1 and CDR2: SGHRS and YFSETQ.

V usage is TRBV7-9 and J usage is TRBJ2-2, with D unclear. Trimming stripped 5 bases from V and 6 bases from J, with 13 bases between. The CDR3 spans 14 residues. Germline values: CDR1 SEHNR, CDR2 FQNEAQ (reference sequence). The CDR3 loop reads CASSPNRPPGELFF. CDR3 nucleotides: TGTGCCAGCAGCCCCAACAGACCGCCCGGGGAGCTGTTTTTT.

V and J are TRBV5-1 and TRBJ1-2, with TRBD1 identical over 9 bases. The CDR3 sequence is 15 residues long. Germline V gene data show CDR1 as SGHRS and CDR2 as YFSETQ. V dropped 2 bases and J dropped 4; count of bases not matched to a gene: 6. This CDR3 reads CASSLTAQGAYGYTF. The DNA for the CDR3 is TGCGCCAGCAGCTTAACAGCACAGGGGGCCTATGGCTACACCTTC.

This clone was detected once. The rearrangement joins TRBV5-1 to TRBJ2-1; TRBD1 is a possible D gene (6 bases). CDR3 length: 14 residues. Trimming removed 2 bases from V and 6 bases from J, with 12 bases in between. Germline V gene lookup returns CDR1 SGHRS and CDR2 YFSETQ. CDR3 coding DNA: TGCGCCAGCAGCTTCCTAACAGGGAGCAATGAGCAGTTCTTC. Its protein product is CASSFLTGSNEQFF. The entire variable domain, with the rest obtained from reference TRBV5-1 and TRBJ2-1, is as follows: KAGVTQTPRYLIKTRGQQVTLSCSPISGHRSVSWYQQTPGQGLQFLFEYFSETQRNKGNFPGRFSGRQFSNSRSEMNVSTLELGDSALYLCASSFLTGSNEQFFGPGTRLTVL.

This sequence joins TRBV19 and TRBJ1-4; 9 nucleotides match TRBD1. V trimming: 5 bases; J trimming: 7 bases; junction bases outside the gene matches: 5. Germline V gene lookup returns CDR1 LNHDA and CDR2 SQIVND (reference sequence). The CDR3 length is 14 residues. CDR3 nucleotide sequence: TGTGCCAGTAGTCGACAGGGGGTTGGTGAAAAACTGTTTTTT. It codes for CASSRQGVGEKLFF.

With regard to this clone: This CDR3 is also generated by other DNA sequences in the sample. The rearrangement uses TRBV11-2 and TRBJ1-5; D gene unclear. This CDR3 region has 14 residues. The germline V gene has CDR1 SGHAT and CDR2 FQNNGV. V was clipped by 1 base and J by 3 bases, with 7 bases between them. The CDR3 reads CASSLGGSNQPQHF. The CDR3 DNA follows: TGTGCCAGCAGCTTAGGTGGTTCCAATCAGCCCCAGCATTTT.

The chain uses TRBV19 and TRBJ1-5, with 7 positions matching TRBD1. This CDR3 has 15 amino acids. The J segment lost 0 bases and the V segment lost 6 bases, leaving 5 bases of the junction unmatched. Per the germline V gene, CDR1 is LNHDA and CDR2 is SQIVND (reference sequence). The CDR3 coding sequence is TGTGCCAGTAGAACAGGGGCCTATAGCAATCAGCCCCAGCATTTT. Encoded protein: CASRTGAYSNQPQHF.

The CDR3 loop reads CASSSPSPSYNSPLHF. CDR3 nucleotides: TGTGCCAGCAGTTCACCATCCCCCTCCTATAATTCACCCCTCCACTTT. The chain links TRBV28 to TRBJ1-6; D is unclear. Germline V CDR1 and CDR2: MDHEN, SYDVKM. This CDR3 comprises 16 residues. V lost 4 bases to trimming and J lost 0 bases, with 10 bases between them. Full variable domain (rest looked up from reference TRBV28 and TRBJ1-6): DVKVTQSSRYLVKRTGEKVFLECVQDMDHENMFWYRQDPGLGLRLIYFSYDVKMKEKGDIPEGYSVSREKKERFSLILESASTNQTSMYLCASSSPSPSYNSPLHFGNGTRLTVT.

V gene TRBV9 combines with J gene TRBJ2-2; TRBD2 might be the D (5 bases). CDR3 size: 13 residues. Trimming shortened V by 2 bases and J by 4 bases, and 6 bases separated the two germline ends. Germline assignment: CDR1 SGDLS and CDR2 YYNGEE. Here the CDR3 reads CASSVTSTGELFF. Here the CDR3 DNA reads TGTGCCAGCAGCGTCACTAGCACCGGGGAGCTGTTTTTT.

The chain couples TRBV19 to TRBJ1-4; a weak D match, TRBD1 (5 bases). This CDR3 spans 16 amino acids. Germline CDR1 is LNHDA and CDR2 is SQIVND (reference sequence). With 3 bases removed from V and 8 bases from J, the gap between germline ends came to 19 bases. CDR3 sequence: CASSIVQGFVAEKLFF. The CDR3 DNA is TGTGCCAGTAGTATTGTGCAGGGATTCGTTGCGGAAAAACTGTTTTTT.

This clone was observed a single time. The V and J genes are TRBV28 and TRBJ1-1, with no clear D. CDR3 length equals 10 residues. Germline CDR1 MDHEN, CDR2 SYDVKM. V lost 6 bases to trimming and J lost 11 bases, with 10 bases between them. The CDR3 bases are TGTGCCAGCAGCTCTAAGTGGGCTTTCTTT. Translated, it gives CASSSKWAFF.

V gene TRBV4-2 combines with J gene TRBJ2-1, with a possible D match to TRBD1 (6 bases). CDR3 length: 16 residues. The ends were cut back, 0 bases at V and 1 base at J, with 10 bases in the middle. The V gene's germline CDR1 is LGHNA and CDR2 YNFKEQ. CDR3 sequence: CASSQEGQGSYNEQFF. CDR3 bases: TGTGCCAGCAGCCAAGAAGGCCAGGGGTCCTACAATGAGCAGTTCTTC.

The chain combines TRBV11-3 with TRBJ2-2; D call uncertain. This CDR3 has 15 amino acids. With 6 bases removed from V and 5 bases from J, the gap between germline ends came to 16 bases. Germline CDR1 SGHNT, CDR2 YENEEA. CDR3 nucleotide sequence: TGTGCCAGCAGACTTAGACAAATCTCAACCGGGGAGCTGTTTTTT. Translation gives CASRLRQISTGELFF.

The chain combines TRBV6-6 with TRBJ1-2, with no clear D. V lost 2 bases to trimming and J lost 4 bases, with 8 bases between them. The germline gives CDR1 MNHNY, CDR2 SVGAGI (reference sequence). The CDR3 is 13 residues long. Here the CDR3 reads CASSYASGYGYTF. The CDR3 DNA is TGTGCCAGCAGTTACGCCTCCGGCTATGGCTACACCTTC.

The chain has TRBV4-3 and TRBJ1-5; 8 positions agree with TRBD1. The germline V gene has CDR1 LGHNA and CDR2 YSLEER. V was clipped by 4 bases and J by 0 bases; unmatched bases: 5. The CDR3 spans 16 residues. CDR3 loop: CASSPGQVLSNQPQHF. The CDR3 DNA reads TGCGCCAGCAGCCCGGGACAGGTACTTAGCAATCAGCCCCAGCATTTT.

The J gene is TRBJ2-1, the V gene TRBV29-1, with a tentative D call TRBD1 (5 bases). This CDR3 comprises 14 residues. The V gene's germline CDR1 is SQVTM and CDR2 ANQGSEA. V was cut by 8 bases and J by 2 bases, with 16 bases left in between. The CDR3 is CSTVAGYTYNEQFF. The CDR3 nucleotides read TGCAGCACGGTGGCAGGGTATACCTACAATGAGCAGTTCTTC.

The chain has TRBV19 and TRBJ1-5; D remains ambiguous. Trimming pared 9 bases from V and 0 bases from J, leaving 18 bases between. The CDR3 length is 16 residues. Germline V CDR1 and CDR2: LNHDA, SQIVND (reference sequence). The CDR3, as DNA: TGTGCCAGCGGATCCGACCGATATGATAGCAATCAGCCCCAGCATTTT. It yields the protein CASGSDRYDSNQPQHF.

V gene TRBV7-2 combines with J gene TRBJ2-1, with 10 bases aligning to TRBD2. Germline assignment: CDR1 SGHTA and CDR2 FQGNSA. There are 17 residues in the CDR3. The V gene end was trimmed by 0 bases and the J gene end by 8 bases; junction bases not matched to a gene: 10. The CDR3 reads CASSLARLAGGSYEQFF. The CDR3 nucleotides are TGTGCCAGCAGCTTAGCCCGCTTAGCGGGGGGCTCCTATGAGCAGTTCTTC.